This T cell receptor (beta chain) was obtained from a study of blood T cells in healthy people across ages. V dropped 5 bases and J dropped 11; count of bases not matched to a gene: 17. This CDR3 region has 16 residues. Germline values: CDR1 LNHDA, CDR2 SQIVND (reference sequence). Alongside a J-beta primer mix, a sample-barcoded 5' primer served in a second PCR lasting roughly 7 to 12 cycles. A single record per CDR3 protein comes from TCRdb applying MiXCR to the 5' RACE reads. Among hundreds of thousands of distinct CDR3 sequences listed, approximately 52% were seen once. The TCR originated in a woman of 80 years or more in good health. What was sequenced was blood. The chain combines TRBV19 with TRBJ2-5; the match to TRBD2 covers 10 bases. The CDR3 DNA sequence: TGTGCCAGTAGTTCGCGGACTAGCGGAACTTTTAATGAGCAGTACTTC. Amino acid sequence: CASSSRTSGTFNEQYF. Together with reference TRBV19 and TRBJ2-5, the CDR3 gives the full variable domain: DGGITQSPKYLFRKEGQNVTLSCEQNLNHDAMYWYRQDPGQGLRLIYYSQIVNDFQKGDIAEGYSVSREKKESFPLTVTSAQKNPTAFYLCASSSRTSGTFNEQYFGPGTRLLVL.